This entry features one TCR beta chain sequence. The target antigen is unknown. The donors comprised healthy bone marrow donors. CDR1 LNHDA and CDR2 SQIVND come from the germline V gene (reference sequence). Trimming at V came to 8 bases and at J to 10 bases, leaving 22 bases not matched to a gene. This CDR3 has 17 residues. The sample belongs to a study of cytomegalovirus exposure and HLA in healthy donors. General study points: It was reportedly the case that the classifier diagnosed cytomegalovirus status with high specificity and sensitivity.

Amplification used 60 Vbeta primers and 13 Jbeta primers. TCRdb keeps only in-frame clones here, not all; method: immunoSEQ multiplex PCR. In the table there are 100,000 or so clones, about four fifths of which are singletons. The source is a woman aged 40 to 49 in good health and CMV-seronegative. Sample: PBMCs. The chain couples TRBV19 to TRBJ2-3, with TRBD2 matching over 9 bases. The CDR3 bases are TGTGCCAGTGCCCTCGCCCCTCGGACTAGCGCCCAAGTGGCGCAGTATTTT. Residues: CASALAPRTSAQVAQYF.